These 6 T cell receptor beta chains originate from one sample sequenced in a study of memory CD4+ T cells and cytomegalovirus serostatus. The sort gate was single viable CD3+CD4+CD8-CD45RO+ cells for memory CD4+ T cells. Clones were read by immunoSEQ multiplex PCR, and TCRdb kept only the in-frame ones, dropping some. This table holds 40,000 to 50,000 clones, around 78% found once. The sample taken for sequencing was memory CD4+ T cells from blood. The receptors derive from an adult in good health and CMV-seronegative.

The chain carries TRBV7-2 and TRBJ1-6, with a possible D match to TRBD1 (6 bases). The CDR3 has 16 amino acids. Trimming cost V 6 bases and J 6 bases, with 18 bases left between them. Germline assignment: CDR1 SGHTA and CDR2 FQGNSA. CDR3 in amino acids: CASSSSPWTVNSPLHF. The CDR3 DNA reads as TGTGCCAGCAGTTCATCCCCATGGACAGTTAATTCACCCCTCCACTTT.

This clone has a handful of counts. This chain uses TRBV7-2 with TRBJ2-1; 9 nucleotides line up with TRBD2. The CDR3 length is 14 residues. The V segment lost 0 bases and the J segment 8 bases; nucleotides outside the gene matches: 2. Germline V lookup: CDR1 SGHTA, CDR2 FQGNSA. The DNA of the CDR3 is TGTGCCAGCAGCTTAGCGCGGGGGGGCCATGAGCAGTTCTTC. Protein: CASSLARGGHEQFF.

The chain joins TRBV9 to TRBJ1-6; 10 bases are shared with TRBD1. The trim removed 0 bases at V and 7 bases at J, leaving 1 base unmatched. Germline V lookup: CDR1 SGDLS, CDR2 YYNGEE. The CDR3 extends over 15 amino acids. CDR3 sequence: CASSVGDRGNSPLHF. In nucleotides, the CDR3 is TGTGCCAGCAGCGTAGGGGACAGGGGAAATTCACCCCTCCACTTT.

This clone was counted a single time. The chain combines TRBV19 with TRBJ2-3; D tentatively fits TRBD1 or TRBD2 (5 bases each). This CDR3 is 15 amino acids long. Germline V gene sequence: CDR1 LNHDA, CDR2 SQIVND (reference sequence). V was trimmed by 1 base and J by 2 bases, leaving 10 bases between them. CDR3 loop: CASSIGGRITDTQYF. Here the CDR3 DNA reads TGTGCCAGTAGTATAGGGGGACGGATCACAGATACGCAGTATTTT.

The V and J genes are TRBV14 and TRBJ1-3; no clear D. V shed 0 bases and J shed 1 base, with 7 bases lying between them. The germline CDR1 and CDR2 sequences are SGHDN and FVKESK. CDR3 size: 15 residues. CDR3 sequence (DNA): TGTGCCAGCAGCCAAGATGGTCGTTCTGGAAACACCATATATTTT. Translation gives CASSQDGRSGNTIYF.

Only a few counts were recorded for this clone. The chain carries TRBV7-2 and TRBJ2-1, with D perhaps matching TRBD2 (5 bases). V dropped 4 bases and J dropped 8 bases, with 9 bases sitting between them. The V gene's germline CDR1 is SGHTA and CDR2 FQGNSA. This CDR3 contains 12 residues. CDR3 coding DNA: TGTGCCAGCAGCTCCTTCGGGGATGAGCAGTTCTTC. Its translation is CASSSFGDEQFF.